This T cell receptor (beta chain) was retrieved from a study of CD8+CD57+ T cells in acquired aplastic anemia. Study results and limitations: Patients and controls had in common around 29 CD8+ CDR3 sequences.

This CDR3 comprises 16 residues. With 4 bases clipped from V and 1 base from J, the junction kept 9 bases outside the gene matches. The V gene's germline CDR1 is SGHTS and CDR2 YDEGEE. Patients sequenced had flow cytometry evidence of CD8+CD57+ cell expansion. Severe acquired aplastic anemia was present in all patients. Patients had undergone no therapy by the time their blood was sampled. About this clonotype: Its specificity is not known.

Both TCR beta VDJ combination and CDR3 sequence profiling were carried out. Genomic DNA was the template for this profiling. TCRdb redid the calling of the reads with MiXCR, one entry per CDR3 protein. The table has approximately 180,000 distinct CDR3 sequences, less than 60% seen once. This chain joins TRBV5-8 and TRBJ1-1; TRBD1 agrees at 8 bases. This receptor was obtained from a human donor with aplastic anemia. The specimen was sorted CD4+, CD8+, or CD8+CD57+ T cells (not recorded which) from PBMCs. CDR3 sequence reads: CASSPGTGPGNTEAFF. The CDR3, as DNA: TGTGCCAGCAGCCCGGGGACAGGCCCCGGGAACACTGAAGCTTTCTTT.